The 10 T cell receptor beta chains reported below all come from one sample, sequenced in a study of blood T cells in healthy people across ages. Together with a sample-barcoded 5' primer, a J-beta primer mix was included in a second PCR lasting 7 to 11 cycles. TCRdb itself ran the 5' RACE reads through MiXCR, one entry per CDR3 protein. The sample has 1.2 million to 1.5 million distinct CDR3 sequences, roughly 60% seen once; the top ten hold over 5.5%. Material: blood. These receptor sequences come from a man between 18 and 29 years old in good health.

The CDR3 DNA follows: TGTGCCAGCAGACCAGGCGGCAAAAACATTCAGTACTTC. Translating it yields CASRPGGKNIQYF. This chain connects TRBV6-1 to TRBJ2-4, with unresolved D. Germline V gene lookup returns CDR1 MNHNS and CDR2 SASEGT. Trimming stripped 6 bases from V and 3 bases from J, with 9 bases between. The CDR3 covers 13 residues.

DNA for the CDR3: TGTGCCAGCAGCTTAGGGGGGAACAGGCTTGAAGCTTTCTTT. The encoded protein is CASSLGGNRLEAFF. The chain employs TRBV11-2 and TRBJ1-1; D might be TRBD1 (5 bases). Trimming stripped 1 base from V and 7 bases from J, with 13 bases between. CDR3 length equals 14 residues. Germline V CDR1 and CDR2: SGHAT, FQNNGV.

This clonotype was observed a single time. V is TRBV2 and J is TRBJ2-7, with 7 bases that match TRBD2. After removal of 7 bases from V and 2 bases from J, the junction contained 5 bases not matched to a gene. The CDR3 is 13 residues long. The germline gives CDR1 SNHLY, CDR2 FYNNEI. In DNA form, the CDR3 reads TGTGCCAGCACGGGGGGTAGCACCTACGAGCAGTACTTC. Translation gives CASTGGSTYEQYF.

The V and J genes are TRBV29-1 and TRBJ1-5; 7 positions agree with TRBD1. This CDR3 is built from 13 residues. Germline CDR1 and CDR2: SQVTM and ANQGSEA. J lost 6 bases, V lost 7 bases, and 9 bases had no gene match. The CDR3 coding sequence is TGCAGCGCTACGACAGGGTCTGGTCAGCCCCAGCATTTT. Translating it yields CSATTGSGQPQHF.

This chain connects TRBV3-1 to TRBJ2-7, with 16 bases fitting TRBD2. Germline V lookup: CDR1 LGHDT, CDR2 YNNKEL (reference sequence). V lost 7 bases to trimming and J lost 7 bases; unmatched junction nucleotides: 10. This CDR3 region has 16 residues. In DNA, the CDR3 is TGTGCCAGCACCTCGAAGGGACTAGCGGGGGGGCATGAGCAGTACTTC. It is translated as CASTSKGLAGGHEQYF.

This rearrangement joins TRBV29-1 to TRBJ1-5; 9 nucleotides align to TRBD1. The CDR3 has 14 amino acids. J was trimmed by 5 bases and V by 4 bases; bases with no gene match: 6. The germline V gene encodes CDR1 SQVTM and CDR2 ANQGSEA. The CDR3 loop reads CSVGETGGDQPQHF. For the CDR3, the DNA is TGCAGCGTTGGAGAGACAGGGGGTGATCAGCCCCAGCATTTT.

The V gene is TRBV28, the J gene TRBJ2-4, with D uncertain. Germline V gene sequence: CDR1 MDHEN, CDR2 SYDVKM. This CDR3 comprises 14 residues. Trimming stripped 6 bases from V and 5 bases from J, with 14 bases between. For the CDR3, the DNA is TGTGCCAGCAGCCCCGTCGTTGGGGAAAACATTCAGTACTTC. Protein sequence: CASSPVVGENIQYF.

J is TRBJ1-6 and V is TRBV5-1; 8 bases fit TRBD1. The germline V gene encodes CDR1 SGHRS and CDR2 YFSETQ. Trimming cost V 4 bases and J 8 bases; bases outside gene matches: 11. The length of the CDR3 is 16 residues. CDR3 residues: CASSETGTGGYSPLHF. DNA of the CDR3: TGCGCCAGCAGCGAGACCGGGACAGGAGGTTATTCACCCCTCCACTTT. Filled out from reference TRBV5-1 and TRBJ1-6, the complete variable domain reads KAGVTQTPRYLIKTRGQQVTLSCSPISGHRSVSWYQQTPGQGLQFLFEYFSETQRNKGNFPGRFSGRQFSNSRSEMNVSTLELGDSALYLCASSETGTGGYSPLHFGNGTRLTVT.

V gene TRBV29-1 combines with J gene TRBJ1-1, with D maybe TRBD1 (5 bases). V lost 7 bases and J lost 5, with 11 bases in between. This CDR3 has 11 residues. Germline CDR1 and CDR2: SQVTM and ANQGSEA. The DNA of the CDR3 is TGCAGCGGGGGGATTCTGACTGAAGCTTTCTTT. Translating it yields CSGGILTEAFF.

In this sample, this clonotype turned up a few times. The J gene is TRBJ2-7, the V gene TRBV29-1; 8 bases align to TRBD1. V shed 4 bases and J 0 bases; nucleotides not matched to a gene: 5. This CDR3 spans 14 amino acids. In germline, CDR1 is SQVTM, CDR2 ANQGSEA. The CDR3, as DNA: TGCAGCGTTGCGGGTGGACAGGGCTCCTACGAGCAGTACTTC. The encoded protein is CSVAGGQGSYEQYF.